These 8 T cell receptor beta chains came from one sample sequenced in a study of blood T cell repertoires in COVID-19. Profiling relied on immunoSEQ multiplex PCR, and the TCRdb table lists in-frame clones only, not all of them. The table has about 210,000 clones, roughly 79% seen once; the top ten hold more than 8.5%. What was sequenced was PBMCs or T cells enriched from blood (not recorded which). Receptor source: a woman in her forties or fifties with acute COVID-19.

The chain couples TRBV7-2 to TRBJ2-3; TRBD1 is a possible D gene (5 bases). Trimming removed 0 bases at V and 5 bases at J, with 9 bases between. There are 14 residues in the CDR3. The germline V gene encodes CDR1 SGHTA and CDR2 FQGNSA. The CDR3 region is CASSLAGAGDTQYF. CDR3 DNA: TGTGCCAGCAGCTTAGCAGGGGCTGGAGATACGCAGTATTTT.

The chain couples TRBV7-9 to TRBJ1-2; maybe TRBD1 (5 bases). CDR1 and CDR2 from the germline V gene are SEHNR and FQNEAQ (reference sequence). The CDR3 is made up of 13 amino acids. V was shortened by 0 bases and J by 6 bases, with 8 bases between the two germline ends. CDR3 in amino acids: CASSLAQVDGYTF. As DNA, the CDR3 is TGTGCCAGCAGCTTAGCACAGGTCGATGGCTACACCTTC.

As DNA, the CDR3 is TGTGCCAGCAGCGCCCGGGACAGGGGAGCCTACGAGCAGTACTTC. Its protein is CASSARDRGAYEQYF. The chain employs TRBV9 and TRBJ2-7; 10 nucleotides line up with TRBD1. The CDR3 runs to 15 residues. Germline V gene data show CDR1 as SGDLS and CDR2 as YYNGEE. Losses at the gene ends were 3 bases for V and 2 bases for J; bases not matched to a gene: 5. Full variable domain (missing parts from reference TRBV9 and TRBJ2-7): DSGVTQTPKHLITATGQRVTLRCSPRSGDLSVYWYQQSLDQGLQFLIQYYNGEERAKGNILERFSAQQFPDLHSELNLSSLELGDSALYFCASSARDRGAYEQYFGPGTRLTVT.

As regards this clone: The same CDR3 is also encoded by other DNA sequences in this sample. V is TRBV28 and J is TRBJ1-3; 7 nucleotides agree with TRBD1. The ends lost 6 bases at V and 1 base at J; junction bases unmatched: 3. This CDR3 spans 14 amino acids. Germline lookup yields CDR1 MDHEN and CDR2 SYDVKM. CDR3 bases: TGTGCCAGCAGATTACAGGGGTCTGGAAACACCATATATTTT. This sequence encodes CASRLQGSGNTIYF.

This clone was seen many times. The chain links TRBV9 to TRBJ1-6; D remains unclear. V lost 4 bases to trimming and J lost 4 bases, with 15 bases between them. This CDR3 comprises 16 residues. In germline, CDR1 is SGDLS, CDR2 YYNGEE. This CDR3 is CASSLGNRFYNSPLHF. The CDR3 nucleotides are TGTGCCAGCAGCCTCGGGAACCGATTTTATAATTCACCCCTCCACTTT. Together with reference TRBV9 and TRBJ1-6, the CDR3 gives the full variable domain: DSGVTQTPKHLITATGQRVTLRCSPRSGDLSVYWYQQSLDQGLQFLIQYYNGEERAKGNILERFSAQQFPDLHSELNLSSLELGDSALYFCASSLGNRFYNSPLHFGNGTRLTVT.

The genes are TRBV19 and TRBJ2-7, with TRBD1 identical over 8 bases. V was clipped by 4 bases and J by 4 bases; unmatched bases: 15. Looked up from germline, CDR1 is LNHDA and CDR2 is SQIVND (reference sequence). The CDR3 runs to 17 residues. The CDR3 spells CASSTSTYGQGGYEQYF. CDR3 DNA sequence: TGTGCCAGTAGTACCTCAACCTACGGACAGGGTGGATACGAGCAGTACTTC.

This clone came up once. CDR3 sequence: CASSESGTGDSNQPQHF. CDR3 DNA sequence: TGTGCCAGCAGTGAGAGTGGGACAGGGGATAGCAATCAGCCCCAGCATTTT. V usage is TRBV2 and J usage is TRBJ1-5; 10 bases align to TRBD1. Germline loops: CDR1 SNHLY, CDR2 FYNNEI. This CDR3 region has 17 residues. The ends lost 3 bases at V and 0 bases at J; junction bases unmatched: 5.

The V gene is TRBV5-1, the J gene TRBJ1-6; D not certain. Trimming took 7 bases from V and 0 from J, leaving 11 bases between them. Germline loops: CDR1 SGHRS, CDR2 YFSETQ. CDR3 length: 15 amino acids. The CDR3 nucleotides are TGCGCCAGCGGTCCATCCGGCTCCTATAATTCACCCCTCCACTTT. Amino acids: CASGPSGSYNSPLHF.